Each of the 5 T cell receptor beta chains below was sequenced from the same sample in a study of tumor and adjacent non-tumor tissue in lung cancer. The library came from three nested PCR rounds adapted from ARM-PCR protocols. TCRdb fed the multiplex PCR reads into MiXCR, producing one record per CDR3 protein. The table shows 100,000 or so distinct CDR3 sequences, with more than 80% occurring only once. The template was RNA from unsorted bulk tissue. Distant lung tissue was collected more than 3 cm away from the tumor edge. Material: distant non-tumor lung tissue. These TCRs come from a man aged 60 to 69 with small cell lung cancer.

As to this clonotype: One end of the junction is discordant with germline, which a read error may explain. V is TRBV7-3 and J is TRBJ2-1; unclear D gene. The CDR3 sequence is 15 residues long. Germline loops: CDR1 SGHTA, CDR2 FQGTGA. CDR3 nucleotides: TGTGCCAGCAGCTTCGGCGGAAGCTCCTACAATCAGCAGTTCTTC. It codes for CASSFGGSSYNQQFF.

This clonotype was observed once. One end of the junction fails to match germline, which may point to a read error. CDR3 in DNA: TGTGTCAGCAGGCTGGTGGGGTCCACTGAAGCTTTCTTT. This gives the protein CVSRLVGSTEAFF. The chain joins TRBV5-5 to TRBJ1-1; no firm D call. This CDR3 has 13 amino acids. Per the germline V gene, CDR1 is SGHKS and CDR2 is YYEKEE (reference sequence).

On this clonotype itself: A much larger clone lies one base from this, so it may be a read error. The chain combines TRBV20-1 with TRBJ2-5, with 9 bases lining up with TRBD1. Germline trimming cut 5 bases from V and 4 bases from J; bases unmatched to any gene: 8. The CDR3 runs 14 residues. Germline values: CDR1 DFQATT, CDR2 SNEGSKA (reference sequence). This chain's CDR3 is CSAYRGRRGETQYF. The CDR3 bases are TGCAGTGCTTACAGGGGGCGCAGAGGAGAGACCCAGTACTTC.

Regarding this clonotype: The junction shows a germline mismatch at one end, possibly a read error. The CDR3 loop is CASRYSAKLLREQHF. The CDR3 region has the DNA TGTGCCAGCCGTTACTCGGCCAAACTCCTACGCGAGCAGCACTTC. The chain combines TRBV6-5 with TRBJ2-7; D gene ambiguous. This CDR3 comprises 15 residues. Germline loops: CDR1 MNHEY, CDR2 SVGAGI.

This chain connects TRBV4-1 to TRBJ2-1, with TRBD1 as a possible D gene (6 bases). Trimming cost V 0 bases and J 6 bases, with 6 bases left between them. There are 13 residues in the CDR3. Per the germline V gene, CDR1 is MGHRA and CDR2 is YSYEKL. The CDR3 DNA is TGCGCCAGCAGCCAAGAACAGGGCAATGAGCAGTTCTTC. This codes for CASSQEQGNEQFF.